Reported below is one T cell receptor (beta chain). The ends were cut back, 4 bases at V and 5 bases at J, with 15 bases in the middle. Germline loops: CDR1 MDHEN, CDR2 SYDVKM. This CDR3 is built from 14 residues. This sample is drawn from a study of blood T cell repertoires in COVID-19. Across the whole study: There were acute and convalescent COVID-19 samples, and they came from the United States, Italy and Spain. The analysed material was cDNA or gDNA that came from T cells, B-cell-depleted T cells, or PBMCs.

Per the study methods: Estimation of nucleated cell counts was performed using reference gene primer amplification. Sequencing was performed with immunoSEQ multiplex PCR; in TCRdb, only in-frame clones are kept and a portion is missing. From that table come the V and J calls and clone size; the DNA was used to work out D and trimming. Altogether around 150,000 clones are present, approximately 84% being singletons, with the ten largest covering approximately 4%. The source is a woman aged 55-70 years with acute or convalescent COVID-19. The gene calls are TRBV28 and TRBJ2-7; D not certain. The source material was peripheral blood. The CDR3 sequence is CASSSGSVMDEQYF. CDR3 in DNA: TGTGCCAGCAGTTCCGGGTCCGTTATGGACGAGCAGTACTTC. The whole variable domain, remainder taken from reference TRBV28 and TRBJ2-7, is DVKVTQSSRYLVKRTGEKVFLECVQDMDHENMFWYRQDPGLGLRLIYFSYDVKMKEKGDIPEGYSVSREKKERFSLILESASTNQTSMYLCASSSGSVMDEQYFGPGTRLTVT.